A single sample is the source of the 21 T cell receptor beta chains below, sequenced in a study of CD8+ T cells in alopecia areata. Extraction of RNA preceded its reverse transcription into cDNA, which served as the sequencing template. Assay: immunoSEQ multiplex PCR; the TCRdb copy retains only in-frame clones and omits some. Of about 110,000 clones listed, 45% to 70% are singletons. Sequencing input: CD8+ T cells sorted from blood. These TCRs come from a human donor in good health.

With respect to this clone: The junction departs from the called germline gene at one end, perhaps through a read error. The chain couples TRBV7-9 to TRBJ1-2; D is unclear. CDR1 is SEHNR, CDR2 FQNEAQ, per germline (reference sequence). There are 14 residues in the CDR3. The CDR3 DNA reads TGTGCCAGCAGATTAGGAACAGCAAACTATGGCTACACCTTC. This sequence encodes CASRLGTANYGYTF.

This rearrangement joins TRBV13 to TRBJ2-3; D gene uncertain. The V and J ends lost 2 bases and 2 bases respectively, with 2 bases between them. Germline CDR1 and CDR2: PRHDT and FYEKMQ (reference sequence). This CDR3 region has 12 residues. The CDR3 spells CASSLPTDTQYF. The DNA for the CDR3 is TGTGCCAGCAGCTTACCCACAGATACGCAGTATTTT.

The table lists this clone with a few counts. V is TRBV15 and J is TRBJ1-1; possible D gene TRBD1, 6 bases. The CDR3 extends over 14 amino acids. V was shortened by 0 bases and J by 5 bases, with 10 bases between the two germline ends. Germline CDR1 and CDR2: LNHNV and YYDKDF (reference sequence). The CDR3, as DNA: TGTGCCACCAGCAGAGATGGGGGGCTGACTGAAGCTTTCTTT. Its protein product is CATSRDGGLTEAFF.

This sequence joins TRBV27 and TRBJ2-6, with 7 bases that match TRBD1. V lost 5 bases to trimming and J lost 0 bases; unmatched junction nucleotides: 10. Germline CDR1 and CDR2: MNHEY and SMNVEV (reference sequence). The CDR3 consists of 18 residues. In DNA form, the CDR3 reads TGTGCCAGCAGTACCCGGGACAGCATCTTCTCTGGGGCCAACGTCCTGACTTTC. This translates into CASSTRDSIFSGANVLTF.

The chain has TRBV9 and TRBJ2-7, with 9 bases aligning to TRBD1. V trimming: 3 bases; J trimming: 0 bases; junction bases outside the gene matches: 4. Germline V gives CDR1 SGDLS, CDR2 YYNGEE. The CDR3 extends over 15 amino acids. CDR3 coding DNA: TGTGCCAGCAGCGCCGGGACAGGGAGCTCCTACGAGCAGTACTTC. Its translation is CASSAGTGSSYEQYF.

The V call is TRBV30, the J call TRBJ2-1; D not certain. Germline V gene data show CDR1 as GTSNPN and CDR2 as SVGIG (reference sequence). Between the trimmed V and J ends, which lost 2 bases and 3 bases, there was a span of 8 bases. The CDR3 consists of 13 residues. CDR3 nucleotide sequence: TGTGCCTGGAGTTTAGGGAACTACAATGAGCAGTTCTTC. Amino acids: CAWSLGNYNEQFF.

V gene TRBV4-2 combines with J gene TRBJ2-3, with 8 bases identical to TRBD2. After removal of 1 base from V and 6 bases from J, the junction contained 15 bases not matched to a gene. In germline, CDR1 is LGHNA, CDR2 YNFKEQ. The length of the CDR3 is 18 residues. The CDR3 reads CASSQAEGRPAGADTQYF. CDR3 DNA sequence: TGTGCCAGCAGCCAAGCCGAAGGCAGGCCAGCGGGGGCGGATACGCAGTATTTT.

The rearrangement links TRBV29-1 to TRBJ2-7, with D perhaps matching TRBD1 (6 bases). CDR3 length equals 13 residues. V lost 6 bases, J lost 1 base, and 13 bases lay in between. Germline assignment: CDR1 SQVTM and CDR2 ANQGSEA. The CDR3 protein is CSVETGDSYEQYF. The CDR3 DNA reads TGCAGCGTGGAGACAGGCGATTCCTACGAGCAGTACTTC.

V and J are TRBV9 and TRBJ2-3; 7 bases match TRBD2. Trimming removed 0 bases from V and 4 bases from J; junction bases left unmatched: 2. The CDR3 runs to 14 residues. From germline, CDR1 is SGDLS and CDR2 YYNGEE. CDR3: CASSVGGGPDTQYF. The CDR3, as DNA: TGTGCCAGCAGCGTAGGCGGGGGACCAGATACGCAGTATTTT.

This clone was seen a few times. The CDR3 nucleotides are TGTGCCAGCAGTTTATGGGGAGGGGGCTATGGCTACACCTTC. It yields the protein CASSLWGGGYGYTF. V is TRBV27 and J is TRBJ1-2, with D perhaps TRBD1 (6 bases). The V gene's germline CDR1 is MNHEY and CDR2 SMNVEV (reference sequence). The V and J ends lost 1 base and 4 bases respectively, with 10 bases between them. There are 14 residues in the CDR3.

V usage is TRBV10-2 and J usage is TRBJ2-7; D is unresolved. Trimming left V 10 bases short and J 5 bases short, with 12 bases between. Germline CDR1 reads WSHSY; CDR2 reads SAAADI. The CDR3 is made up of 11 amino acids. The CDR3 nucleotides are TGCGCCACCATCCTTGCCGACGAGCAGTACTTC. Its translation is CATILADEQYF.

In its sample, this clone was seen a few times. Germline is not matched at one junction end, which may reflect a read error. V usage is TRBV5-4 and J usage is TRBJ2-1; a weak D match, TRBD1 (6 bases). This CDR3 is built from 16 residues. Germline-derived CDR1 and CDR2 are SGHNT and YYREEE (reference sequence). CDR3 in DNA: TGCGCCAGCAGCCAAGATCAGGGGTCGTCCTACAATGAGCAGTTCTTC. This codes for CASSQDQGSSYNEQFF.

The rearrangement joins TRBV10-3 to TRBJ2-1; TRBD2 aligns across 14 bases. Trimming removed 3 bases from V and 10 bases from J; junction bases left unmatched: 8. The length of the CDR3 is 16 residues. Germline CDR1 reads ENHRY; CDR2 reads SYGVKD. The CDR3 DNA reads as TGTGCCATCAGTGAAAGAGGGACTAGCGGGGGCAAAGAGCAGTTCTTC. This translates into CAISERGTSGGKEQFF.

The sample holds a few counts of this clone. The chain links TRBV5-6 to TRBJ1-2; D gene uncertain. Trimming shortened V by 2 bases and J by 7 bases, and 9 bases separated the two germline ends. CDR1 is SGHDT and CDR2 is YYEEEE in the germline V gene. The CDR3 loop spans 12 amino acids. For the CDR3, the DNA is TGTGCCAGCAGCTTCGGGTCCCCTGGCTACACCTTC. This sequence encodes CASSFGSPGYTF. The full variable domain, completed using reference TRBV5-6 and TRBJ1-2, is DAGVTQSPTHLIKTRGQQVTLRCSPKSGHDTVSWYQQALGQGPQFIFQYYEEEERQRGNFPDRFSGHQFPNYSSELNVNALLLGDSALYLCASSFGSPGYTFGSGTRLTVV.

The rearrangement joins TRBV7-6 to TRBJ1-1; 8 bases are shared with TRBD1. Losses at the gene ends were 5 bases for V and 1 base for J; bases not matched to a gene: 3. The CDR3 spans 14 residues. CDR1 is SGHVS and CDR2 is FNYEAQ in the germline V gene. CDR3 in DNA: TGTGCCAGCAGCCTCGACAGGGGGAACACTGAAGCTTTCTTT. It specifies CASSLDRGNTEAFF.

This clone was observed a handful of times. V and J are TRBV7-9 and TRBJ2-5; D not certain. The germline CDR1 and CDR2 sequences are SEHNR and FQNEAQ (reference sequence). This CDR3 region has 13 residues. V was pared by 0 bases and J by 2 bases, with 4 bases between. CDR3 in amino acids: CASSLAVQETQYF. CDR3 nucleotide sequence: TGTGCCAGCAGCTTAGCGGTACAAGAGACCCAGTACTTC.

This rearrangement joins TRBV9 to TRBJ1-2; 7 nucleotides align to TRBD1. Unmatched junction bases numbered 2, after V lost 0 bases and J lost 0 bases. This CDR3 spans 15 amino acids. Germline CDR1 SGDLS, CDR2 YYNGEE. DNA for the CDR3: TGTGCCAGCAGCGTAGGGCAGGGGGCTAACTATGGCTACACCTTC. Translated: CASSVGQGANYGYTF.

The rearrangement uses TRBV14 and TRBJ2-3, with 7 bases that match TRBD2. Looked up from germline, CDR1 is SGHDN and CDR2 is FVKESK. This CDR3 spans 16 amino acids. J was trimmed by 2 bases and V by 2 bases; bases with no gene match: 7. As DNA, the CDR3 is TGTGCCAGCAGCCAAAGAGAGCGGGGCATCACAGATACGCAGTATTTT. Translated: CASSQRERGITDTQYF.

As DNA, the CDR3 is TGTGCCAGCAGCTTACTGGCCGGTTTGAGCCACCGGGGAGACGAGCAGTACTTC. Encoded protein: CASSLLAGLSHRGDEQYF. The rearrangement joins TRBV7-8 to TRBJ2-7, with D tentatively TRBD2 (5 bases). The CDR3 runs to 18 residues. Looked up from germline, CDR1 is SGHVS and CDR2 is FQNEAQ. V lost 2 bases, J lost 5 bases, and 25 bases lay in between.

This clone was picked up a small number of times. The chain has TRBV5-4 and TRBJ2-5; 8 nucleotides agree with TRBD2. Germline values: CDR1 SGHNT, CDR2 YYREEE (reference sequence). The CDR3 loop spans 15 amino acids. J was trimmed by 5 bases and V by 1 base; bases with no gene match: 7. The CDR3 spells CASSLKGLVFETQYF. As DNA, the CDR3 is TGTGCCAGCAGCTTGAAGGGACTAGTCTTCGAGACCCAGTACTTC.

The table lists this clone with a few counts. The V gene is TRBV4-1, the J gene TRBJ2-5; no clear D gene. V gave up 0 bases and J gave up 3 bases, with 20 bases separating them. There are 18 residues in the CDR3. Germline CDR1 reads MGHRA; CDR2 reads YSYEKL. CDR3 region: CASSQELPQLNPEETQYF. CDR3 coding DNA: TGCGCCAGCAGCCAAGAACTCCCCCAGCTAAACCCGGAAGAGACCCAGTACTTC.